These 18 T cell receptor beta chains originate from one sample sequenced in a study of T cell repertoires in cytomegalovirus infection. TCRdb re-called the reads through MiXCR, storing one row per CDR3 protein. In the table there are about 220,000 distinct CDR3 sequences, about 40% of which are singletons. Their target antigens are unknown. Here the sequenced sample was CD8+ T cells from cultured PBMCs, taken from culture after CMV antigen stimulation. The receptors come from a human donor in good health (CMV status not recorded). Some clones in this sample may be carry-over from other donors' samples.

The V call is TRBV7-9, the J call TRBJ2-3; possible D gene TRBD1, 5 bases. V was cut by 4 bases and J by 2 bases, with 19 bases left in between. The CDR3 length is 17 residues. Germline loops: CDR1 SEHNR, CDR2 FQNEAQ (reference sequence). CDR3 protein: CASSSVFQGPDTDTQYF. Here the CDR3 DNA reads TGTGCCAGCAGCTCTGTTTTTCAGGGTCCGGACACAGATACGCAGTATTTT.

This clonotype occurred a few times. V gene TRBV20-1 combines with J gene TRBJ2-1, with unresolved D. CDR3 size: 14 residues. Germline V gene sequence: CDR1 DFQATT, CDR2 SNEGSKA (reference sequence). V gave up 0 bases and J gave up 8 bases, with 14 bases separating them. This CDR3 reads CSARDPLIRYEQFF. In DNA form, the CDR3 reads TGCAGTGCTAGAGATCCCCTTATCCGGTATGAGCAGTTCTTC.

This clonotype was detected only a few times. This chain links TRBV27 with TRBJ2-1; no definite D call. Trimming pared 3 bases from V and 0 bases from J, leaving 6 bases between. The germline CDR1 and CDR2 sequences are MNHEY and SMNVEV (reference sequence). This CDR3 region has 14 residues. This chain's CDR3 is CASSFASSYNEQFF. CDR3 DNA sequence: TGTGCCAGCAGTTTTGCAAGCTCCTACAATGAGCAGTTCTTC.

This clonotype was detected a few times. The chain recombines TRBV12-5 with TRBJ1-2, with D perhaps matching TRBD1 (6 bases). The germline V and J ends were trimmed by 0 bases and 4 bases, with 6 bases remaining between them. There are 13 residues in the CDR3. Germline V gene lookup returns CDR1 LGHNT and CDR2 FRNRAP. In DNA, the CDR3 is TGTGCTAGTGGTTTGGTACAGGGCTATGGCTACACCTTC. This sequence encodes CASGLVQGYGYTF.

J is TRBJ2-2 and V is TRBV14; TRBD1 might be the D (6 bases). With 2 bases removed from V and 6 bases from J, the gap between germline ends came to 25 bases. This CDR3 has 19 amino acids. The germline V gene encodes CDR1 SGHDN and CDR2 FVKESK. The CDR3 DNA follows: TGTGCCAGCAGCCAAAGAGTTGACAGGTCCGATGTTGACGCCGGGGAGCTGTTTTTT. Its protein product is CASSQRVDRSDVDAGELFF.

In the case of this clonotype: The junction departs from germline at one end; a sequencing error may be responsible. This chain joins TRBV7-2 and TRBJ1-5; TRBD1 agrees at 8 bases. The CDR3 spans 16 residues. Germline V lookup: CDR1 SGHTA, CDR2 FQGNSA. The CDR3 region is CASSNPLGQGYQTQHF. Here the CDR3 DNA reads TGTGCCAGCAGCAATCCGTTAGGACAGGGTTATCAGACCCAGCATTTT.

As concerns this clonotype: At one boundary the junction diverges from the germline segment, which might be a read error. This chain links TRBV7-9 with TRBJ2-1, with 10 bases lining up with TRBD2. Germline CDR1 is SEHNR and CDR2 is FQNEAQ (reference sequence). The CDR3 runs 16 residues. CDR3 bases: TGTACCAGCAGCAAAAGGACTAGCGGTGACTACAATGAGCAGTTCTTC. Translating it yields CTSSKRTSGDYNEQFF.

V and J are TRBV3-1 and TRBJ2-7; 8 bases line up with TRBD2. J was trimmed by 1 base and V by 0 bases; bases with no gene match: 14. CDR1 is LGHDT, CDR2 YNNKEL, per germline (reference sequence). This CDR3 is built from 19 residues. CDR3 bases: TGTGCCAGCAGCCAAGATATTAAGAGCGGGAGCGCTCCTTCCTACGAGCAGTACTTC. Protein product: CASSQDIKSGSAPSYEQYF.

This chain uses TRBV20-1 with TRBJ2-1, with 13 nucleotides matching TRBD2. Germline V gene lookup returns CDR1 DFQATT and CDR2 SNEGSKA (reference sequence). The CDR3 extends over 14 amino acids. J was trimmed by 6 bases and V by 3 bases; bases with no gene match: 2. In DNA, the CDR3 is TGCAGTGCTAGGGGGACTAGCGGGACCAATGAGCAGTTCTTC. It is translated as CSARGTSGTNEQFF.

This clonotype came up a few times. CDR3 DNA sequence: TGTGCCAGCAGCCAAATGAACGGCTATGGCTACACCTTC. It is translated as CASSQMNGYGYTF. The J gene is TRBJ1-2, the V gene TRBV14; unclear D gene. CDR3 length: 13 amino acids. V gave up 2 bases and J gave up 4 bases, with 8 bases separating them. Germline V CDR1 and CDR2: SGHDN, FVKESK.

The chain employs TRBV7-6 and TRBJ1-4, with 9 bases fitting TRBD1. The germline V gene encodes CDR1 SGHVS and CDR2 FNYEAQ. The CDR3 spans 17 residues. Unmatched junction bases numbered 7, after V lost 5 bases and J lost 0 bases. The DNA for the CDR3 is TGTGCCAGCAGCCAGGACAGGGGAAGGGCAACTAATGAAAAACTGTTTTTT. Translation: CASSQDRGRATNEKLFF.

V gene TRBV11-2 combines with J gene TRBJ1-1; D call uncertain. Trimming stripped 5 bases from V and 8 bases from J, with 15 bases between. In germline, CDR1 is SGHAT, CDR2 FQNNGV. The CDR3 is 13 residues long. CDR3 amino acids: CASSLRPGPEAFF. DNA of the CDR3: TGTGCCAGCAGCCTACGGCCGGGCCCCGAAGCTTTCTTT. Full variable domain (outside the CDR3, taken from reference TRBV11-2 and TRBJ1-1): EAGVAQSPRYKIIEKRQSVAFWCNPISGHATLYWYQQILGQGPKLLIQFQNNGVVDDSQLPKDRFSAERLKGVDSTLKIQPAKLEDSAVYLCASSLRPGPEAFFGQGTRLTVV.

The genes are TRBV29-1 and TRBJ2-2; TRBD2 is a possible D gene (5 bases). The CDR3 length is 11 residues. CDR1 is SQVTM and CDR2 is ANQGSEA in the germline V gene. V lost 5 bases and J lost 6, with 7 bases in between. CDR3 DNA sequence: TGCAGCGTTATACTAGCCGGGGAGCTGTTTTTT. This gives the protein CSVILAGELFF.

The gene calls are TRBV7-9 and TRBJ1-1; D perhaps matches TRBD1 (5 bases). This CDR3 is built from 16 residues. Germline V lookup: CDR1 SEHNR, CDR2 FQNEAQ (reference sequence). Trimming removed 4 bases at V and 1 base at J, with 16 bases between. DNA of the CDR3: TGTGCCAGCAGCTACACAGTATGGCAGGGGAACACTGAAGCTTTCTTT. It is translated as CASSYTVWQGNTEAFF.

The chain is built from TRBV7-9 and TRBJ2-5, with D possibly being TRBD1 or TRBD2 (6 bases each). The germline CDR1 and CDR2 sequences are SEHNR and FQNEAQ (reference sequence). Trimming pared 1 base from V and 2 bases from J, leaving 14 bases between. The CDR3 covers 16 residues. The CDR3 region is CASSLGRGAGQETQYF. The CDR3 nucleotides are TGTGCCAGCAGCTTAGGCAGGGGCGCGGGACAAGAGACCCAGTACTTC.

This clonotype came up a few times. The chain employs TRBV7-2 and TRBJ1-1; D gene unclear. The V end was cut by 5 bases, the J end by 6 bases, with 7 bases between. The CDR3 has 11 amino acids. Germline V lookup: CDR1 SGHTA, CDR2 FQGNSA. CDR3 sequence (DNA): TGTGCCAGCAGCCTCCTTCCTGAAGCTTTCTTT. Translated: CASSLLPEAFF.

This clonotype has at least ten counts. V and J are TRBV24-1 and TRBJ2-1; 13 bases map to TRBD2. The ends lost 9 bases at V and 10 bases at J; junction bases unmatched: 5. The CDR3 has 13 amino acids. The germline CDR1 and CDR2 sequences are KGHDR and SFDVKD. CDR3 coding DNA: TGTGCCACCGGGACTAGCGGGGTTCGGGAGCAGTTCTTC. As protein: CATGTSGVREQFF.

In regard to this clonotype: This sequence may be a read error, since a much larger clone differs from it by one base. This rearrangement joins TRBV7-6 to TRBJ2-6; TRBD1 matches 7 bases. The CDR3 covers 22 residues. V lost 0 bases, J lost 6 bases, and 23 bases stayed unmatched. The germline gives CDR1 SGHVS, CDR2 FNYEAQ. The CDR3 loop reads CASSLAQFRETGTRAAANVLTF. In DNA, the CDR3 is TGTGCCAGCAGCTTAGCGCAGTTCAGGGAGACAGGGACGCGAGCTGCGGCCAACGTCCTGACTTTC. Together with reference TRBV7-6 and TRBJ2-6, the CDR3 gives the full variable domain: GAGVSQSPRYKVTKRGQDVALRCDPISGHVSLYWYRQALGQGPEFLTYFNYEAQQDKSGLPNDRFSAERPEGSISTLTIQRTEQRDSAMYRCASSLAQFRETGTRAAANVLTFGAGSRLTVL.